One sample yielded the 9 T cell receptor beta chains listed below, sequenced in a study of cytomegalovirus exposure and HLA in healthy donors. The PCR employed 60 Vbeta primers together with 13 Jbeta primers. Method: immunoSEQ multiplex PCR; TCRdb's copy keeps in-frame clones and lacks some. Its table lists 85,000 to 90,000 clones. Input material: PBMCs. All receptors derive from a man aged 50 to 60 in good health and CMV-seropositive.

The CDR3: CASSLVPVIANTGELFF. The CDR3 DNA reads as TGCGCCAGCAGCTTGGTCCCCGTTATCGCGAACACCGGGGAGCTGTTTTTT. The chain carries TRBV5-1 and TRBJ2-2; unclear D gene. Trimming pared 0 bases from V and 0 bases from J, leaving 12 bases between. CDR1 is SGHRS and CDR2 is YFSETQ in the germline V gene. CDR3 length: 17 amino acids.

The genes are TRBV2 and TRBJ1-1, with D unresolved. This CDR3 spans 13 amino acids. Germline CDR1 reads SNHLY; CDR2 reads FYNNEI. V lost 2 bases to trimming and J lost 1 base, with 5 bases between them. The DNA of the CDR3 is TGTGCCAGCAGTGAATCGGGGAACACTGAAGCTTTCTTT. It codes for CASSESGNTEAFF.

The chain joins TRBV10-1 to TRBJ2-2; perhaps TRBD2 as D (5 bases). The ends were cut back, 6 bases at V and 7 bases at J, with 15 bases in the middle. The length of the CDR3 is 14 residues. Per the germline V gene, CDR1 is WNHNN and CDR2 is SYGVQD (reference sequence). In DNA, the CDR3 is TGCGCCAGCAGAGCCATGAGCGGTCTCGGGGAGCTGTTTTTT. It specifies CASRAMSGLGELFF.

The chain combines TRBV13 with TRBJ2-2; D perhaps matches TRBD2 (5 bases). CDR1 is PRHDT, CDR2 FYEKMQ, per germline (reference sequence). CDR3 size: 15 residues. V lost 3 bases to trimming and J lost 0 bases, with 8 bases between them. The CDR3 coding sequence is TGTGCCAGCAGCTTTCTCGGGGCGAACACCGGGGAGCTGTTTTTT. Translated: CASSFLGANTGELFF.

The chain has TRBV11-2 and TRBJ2-3; 10 nucleotides agree with TRBD2. The CDR3 is 15 amino acids. Germline assignment: CDR1 SGHAT and CDR2 FQNNGV. V dropped 5 bases and J dropped 6; count of bases not matched to a gene: 8. The CDR3 spells CASSPPGLASDTQYF. CDR3 in DNA: TGTGCCAGCAGCCCGCCGGGACTAGCGAGCGATACGCAGTATTTT.

The chain uses TRBV7-3 and TRBJ2-1, with 11 bases that match TRBD2. The CDR3 contains 15 residues. The germline V gene encodes CDR1 SGHTA and CDR2 FQGTGA. V lost 5 bases to trimming and J lost 5 bases; unmatched junction nucleotides: 5. The CDR3, as DNA: TGTGCCAGCAGCCCCGGACTAGCGGGTAACAATGAGCAGTTCTTC. It yields the protein CASSPGLAGNNEQFF.

The V and J genes are TRBV29-1 and TRBJ2-7, with D possibly being TRBD2 (6 bases). Trimming cost V 4 bases and J 3 bases, with 13 bases left between them. There are 13 residues in the CDR3. Germline V lookup: CDR1 SQVTM, CDR2 ANQGSEA. CDR3 coding DNA: TGCAGCGTTGCGGCCGGGGAGGTCTACGAGCAGTACTTC. It translates to CSVAAGEVYEQYF.

The genes are TRBV28 and TRBJ2-2, with TRBD1 as a possible D gene (5 bases). The CDR3 covers 14 residues. Trimming took off 5 bases at V and 4 bases at J, with 11 bases between the two ends. Germline V gene sequence: CDR1 MDHEN, CDR2 SYDVKM. As DNA, the CDR3 is TGTGCCAGCAGTGTGGCAGGGCGCACCGGGGAGCTGTTTTTT. This sequence encodes CASSVAGRTGELFF.

The chain carries TRBV2 and TRBJ2-5, with D possibly being TRBD1 (5 bases). From germline, CDR1 is SNHLY and CDR2 FYNNEI. Between the trimmed V and J ends, which lost 0 bases and 5 bases, there was a span of 10 bases. The CDR3 extends over 14 amino acids. CDR3: CASSEATRVETQYF. Here the CDR3 DNA reads TGTGCCAGCAGTGAAGCAACCAGGGTGGAGACCCAGTACTTC.